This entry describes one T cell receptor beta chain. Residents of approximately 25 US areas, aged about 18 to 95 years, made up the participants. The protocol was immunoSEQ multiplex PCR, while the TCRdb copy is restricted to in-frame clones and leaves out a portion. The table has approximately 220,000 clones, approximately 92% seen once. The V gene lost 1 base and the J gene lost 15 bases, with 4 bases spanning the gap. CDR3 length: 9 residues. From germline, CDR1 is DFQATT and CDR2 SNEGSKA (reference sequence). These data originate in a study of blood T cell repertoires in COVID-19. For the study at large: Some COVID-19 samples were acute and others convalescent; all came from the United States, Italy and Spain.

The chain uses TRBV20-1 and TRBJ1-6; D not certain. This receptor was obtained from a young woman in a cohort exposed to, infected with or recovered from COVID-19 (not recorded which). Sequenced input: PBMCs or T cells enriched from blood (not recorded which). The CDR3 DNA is TGCAGTGCTAGAGCTTGCCTCCACTTT. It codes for CSARACLHF.